This T cell receptor (beta chain) emerged from a study of blood T cell repertoires in COVID-19. Study details: PBMCs, B-cell-depleted T cells, or T cells were the source of the cDNA or gDNA that made up the material.

Original methodology: Amplification with reference gene primers provided the estimates of nucleated cell counts. Assay used: immunoSEQ multiplex PCR; TCRdb lists only in-frame clones, some missing. The V and J calls and clone size were taken over from that table, and D and trimming were inferred from the DNA. The sample includes hundreds of thousands of clones, approximately 86% of them seen just once. Germline lookup yields CDR1 LNHDA and CDR2 SQIVND (reference sequence). With 2 bases clipped from V and 3 bases from J, the junction kept 5 bases outside the gene matches. The CDR3 loop spans 15 amino acids.

Sequenced material: peripheral blood. This sequence joins TRBV19 and TRBJ2-5; 8 bases match TRBD2. This receptor was identified in a woman aged 25 to 39 with acute or convalescent COVID-19. CDR3 coding DNA: TGTGCCAGTAGTATATCGTACGGGAGGGAAGAGACCCAGTACTTC. As protein: CASSISYGREETQYF.